One and the same sample provided the 11 T cell receptor beta chains below, sequenced in a study of OX40 agonist ivuxolimab in advanced cancers. Sequenced by immunoSEQ multiplex PCR; TCRdb stores in-frame clones only, minus some. The data show 20,000 to 25,000 clones, 80% to 90% seen once. The material was CD4+ or CD8+ T cells sorted from blood, obtained in a trial of the OX40 agonist ivuxolimab. These receptors came from an adult with an advanced solid tumor such as melanoma, head and neck, liver or kidney cancer.

The chain carries TRBV7-9 and TRBJ2-2; no clear D. Germline CDR1 is SEHNR and CDR2 is FQNEAQ (reference sequence). V dropped 6 bases and J dropped 5 bases, with 13 bases sitting between them. The CDR3 has 14 amino acids. The CDR3, as DNA: TGTGCCAGCAGTCTCGGAGAGGCGACCGGGGAGCTGTTTTTT. Translating it yields CASSLGEATGELFF.

The chain has TRBV7-3 and TRBJ2-7; a weak D match, TRBD1 (7 bases). The CDR3 runs to 15 residues. Germline V gene lookup returns CDR1 SGHTA and CDR2 FQGTGA. V was pared by 8 bases and J by 3 bases, with 20 bases between. CDR3: CASSEGGGKFYEQYF. CDR3 nucleotide sequence: TGTGCCAGCTCCGAAGGGGGCGGGAAGTTCTACGAGCAGTACTTC.

The chain links TRBV2 to TRBJ2-7, with 9 bases aligning to TRBD2. The trim removed 4 bases at V and 4 bases at J, leaving 8 bases unmatched. CDR3 length equals 15 residues. Germline V gives CDR1 SNHLY, CDR2 FYNNEI. CDR3 in amino acids: CASSAPRLAEYEQYF. The CDR3 nucleotides read TGTGCCAGCAGTGCACCGAGACTAGCGGAGTACGAGCAGTACTTC.

V gene TRBV7-9 combines with J gene TRBJ1-2, with D possibly TRBD1 on 6 matching bases. This CDR3 region has 13 residues. The germline V gene has CDR1 SEHNR and CDR2 FQNEAQ (reference sequence). The V and J ends lost 5 bases and 5 bases respectively, with 12 bases between them. The CDR3 DNA follows: TGTGCCAGCAGCCCAGGGGCAGCTTATGGCTACACCTTC. Translation: CASSPGAAYGYTF.

The chain employs TRBV11-3 and TRBJ1-1; D is unclear. This CDR3 has 12 amino acids. Trimming cost V 2 bases and J 11 bases, with 12 bases left between them. Germline CDR1 reads SGHNT; CDR2 reads YENEEA. The CDR3 DNA reads TGTGCCAGCAGCTTAACCCCAGTAGAGGCTTTCTTT. Protein: CASSLTPVEAFF.

The V gene is TRBV6-5, the J gene TRBJ2-1, with D perhaps TRBD1 (6 bases). The CDR3 is made up of 13 amino acids. Trimming took 6 bases from V and 2 from J, leaving 8 bases between them. The germline V gene has CDR1 MNHEY and CDR2 SVGAGI. CDR3 bases: TGTGCCAGCAGGTGGACAGCCTACAATGAGCAGTTCTTC. It is translated as CASRWTAYNEQFF.

The chain uses TRBV7-9 and TRBJ1-2, with 7 bases matching TRBD1. J was trimmed by 3 bases and V by 5 bases; bases with no gene match: 6. In germline, CDR1 is SEHNR, CDR2 FQNEAQ (reference sequence). The CDR3 is 14 amino acids. CDR3 DNA: TGTGCCAGCAGCCGCTACAGGGGTGACTATGGCTACACCTTC. Translating it yields CASSRYRGDYGYTF.

This clone has more than one count but fewer than ten. This sequence joins TRBV4-2 and TRBJ2-3; 7 bases are shared with TRBD2. With V trimmed by 1 base and J by 3 bases, 7 bases remained unmatched. Germline V gene data show CDR1 as LGHNA and CDR2 as YNFKEQ. The CDR3 has 16 amino acids. CDR3 region: CASSQVGGSGTDTQYF. The CDR3 region has the DNA TGTGCCAGCAGCCAAGTGGGCGGGAGTGGAACAGATACGCAGTATTTT.

The V and J genes are TRBV19 and TRBJ2-7, with no clear D. The CDR3 has 13 amino acids. Germline-derived CDR1 and CDR2 are LNHDA and SQIVND (reference sequence). Trimming stripped 5 bases from V and 2 bases from J, with 10 bases between. The CDR3 reads CASSPGGPYEQYF. In DNA, the CDR3 is TGTGCCAGTAGTCCAGGTGGCCCCTACGAGCAGTACTTC.

The V and J genes are TRBV6-1 and TRBJ1-5, with D perhaps matching TRBD1 (5 bases). This CDR3 comprises 13 residues. V was cut by 7 bases and J by 3 bases, with 10 bases left in between. Per germline, CDR1 MNHNS and CDR2 SASEGT. The CDR3 bases are TGTGCCAGCACAGGGCTGAACAATCAGCCCCAGCATTTT. It yields the protein CASTGLNNQPQHF.

This clone has more than one count but fewer than ten. The rearrangement links TRBV15 to TRBJ2-1; the D gene is possibly TRBD2 (5 bases). CDR1 LNHNV and CDR2 YYDKDF come from the germline V gene (reference sequence). There are 13 residues in the CDR3. The V end lost 5 bases, the J end lost 7 bases, and 12 bases lay between the germline ends. In nucleotides, the CDR3 is TGTGCCACCAGCCAAGAGCGGCAGAATGAGCAGTTCTTC. It translates to CATSQERQNEQFF.